These 27 T cell receptor beta chains share one sample of origin, sequenced in a study of blood T cell repertoires in COVID-19. Sequencing used immunoSEQ multiplex PCR; TCRdb keeps in-frame clones, though not all of them. The data show around 430,000 clones, with around 89% seen just once and roughly 12% held by the top ten. Sample: peripheral blood. The receptors originated from a woman aged 50 to 60 with COVID-19, enrolled during active disease.

This clone occurred once. This chain joins TRBV28 and TRBJ1-2; no clear D gene. The germline V gene encodes CDR1 MDHEN and CDR2 SYDVKM. V was pared by 10 bases and J by 6 bases, with 21 bases between. The CDR3 is 14 residues long. CDR3 region: CATNDPTLGDGYTF. CDR3 in DNA: TGTGCCACCAACGATCCAACGCTAGGAGATGGCTACACCTTC.

The rearrangement links TRBV24-1 to TRBJ2-7, with 11 bases identical to TRBD2. Germline assignment: CDR1 KGHDR and CDR2 SFDVKD. With 0 bases clipped from V and 2 bases from J, the junction kept 2 bases outside the gene matches. The CDR3 runs to 16 residues. This CDR3 is CATSDLASGGPYEQYF. The CDR3 region has the DNA TGTGCCACCAGTGATTTGGCTAGCGGGGGGCCCTACGAGCAGTACTTC.

The rearrangement uses TRBV24-1 and TRBJ2-2; D perhaps matches TRBD2 (7 bases). From germline, CDR1 is KGHDR and CDR2 SFDVKD. V was clipped by 2 bases and J by 0 bases, with 18 bases between them. The CDR3 spans 19 residues. CDR3 region: CATSDSPRGGGSNTGELFF. The CDR3 region has the DNA TGTGCCACCAGTGATTCCCCCCGGGGCGGGGGCTCGAACACCGGGGAGCTGTTTTTT.

The chain couples TRBV9 to TRBJ1-5; D might be TRBD1 (6 bases). Germline V gives CDR1 SGDLS, CDR2 YYNGEE. V dropped 0 bases and J dropped 5 bases, with 9 bases sitting between them. CDR3 size: 14 residues. The CDR3 reads CASSVVTGYQPQHF. The CDR3 region has the DNA TGTGCCAGCAGCGTAGTGACAGGATATCAGCCCCAGCATTTT.

V and J are TRBV12-3 or TRBV12-4 and TRBJ1-2; tentatively, D is TRBD1 (5 bases). This CDR3 has 13 residues. Between the trimmed V and J ends, which lost 8 bases and 4 bases, there was a span of 14 bases. CDR3 sequence (DNA): TGTGCCAGCTCAGGGTCGTACGGCTATGGCTACACCTTC. It translates to CASSGSYGYGYTF.

This chain joins TRBV5-6 and TRBJ1-3; D not resolved. The CDR3 is made up of 13 amino acids. V was shortened by 5 bases and J by 2 bases, with 8 bases between the two germline ends. The germline CDR1 and CDR2 sequences are SGHDT and YYEEEE. The CDR3 DNA sequence: TGTGCCAGCAGAGCACAGACTGGAAACACCATATATTTT. Residues: CASRAQTGNTIYF. The full variable domain, completed using reference TRBV5-6 and TRBJ1-3, is DAGVTQSPTHLIKTRGQQVTLRCSPKSGHDTVSWYQQALGQGPQFIFQYYEEEERQRGNFPDRFSGHQFPNYSSELNVNALLLGDSALYLCASRAQTGNTIYFGEGSWLTVV.

The chain is built from TRBV5-4 and TRBJ1-6; D not resolved. CDR1 and CDR2 from the germline V gene are SGHNT and YYREEE (reference sequence). The CDR3 covers 14 residues. Trimming removed 0 bases from V and 7 bases from J, with 8 bases in between. The chain's CDR3 is CASSLGLSNSPLHF. DNA of the CDR3: TGTGCCAGCAGCTTGGGACTTTCGAATTCACCCCTCCACTTT.

This chain uses TRBV7-3 with TRBJ2-6, with D possibly TRBD1 on 6 matching bases. V lost 5 bases and J lost 4, with 18 bases in between. The germline gives CDR1 SGHTA, CDR2 FQGTGA. The CDR3 totals 17 residues. The CDR3 DNA follows: TGTGCCAGCAGCCGAAGGCTGGGGGCGCCCGGGGCCAACGTCCTGACTTTC. Translating gives CASSRRLGAPGANVLTF.

The chain uses TRBV20-1 and TRBJ1-2; D gene ambiguous. V was cut by 6 bases and J by 8 bases, with 10 bases left in between. Germline lookup yields CDR1 DFQATT and CDR2 SNEGSKA (reference sequence). The CDR3 runs 10 residues. The CDR3 DNA reads TGCAGTGCGCCCGAGGGCGGCTACACCTTC. Its translation is CSAPEGGYTF.

The chain carries TRBV19 and TRBJ1-3, with D possibly TRBD1 on 6 matching bases. Germline V CDR1 and CDR2: LNHDA, SQIVND (reference sequence). The CDR3 has 15 residues. Trimming left V 5 bases short and J 1 base short, with 12 bases between. The DNA of the CDR3 is TGTGCCAGTAGTTCCCGGACAGATTCTGGAAACACCATATATTTT. It specifies CASSSRTDSGNTIYF.

V and J are TRBV6-5 and TRBJ2-7; D may be TRBD2 (5 bases). CDR3 length: 15 residues. Germline values: CDR1 MNHEY, CDR2 SVGAGI. The V gene lost 6 bases and the J gene lost 6 bases, with 21 bases spanning the gap. The CDR3 reads CASSKTFTLGGEQYF. The CDR3, as DNA: TGTGCCAGCAGCAAAACATTTACCCTCGGAGGCGAGCAGTACTTC.

The J gene is TRBJ2-7, the V gene TRBV10-3; 8 bases map to TRBD2. From germline, CDR1 is ENHRY and CDR2 SYGVKD. There are 14 residues in the CDR3. V was clipped by 4 bases and J by 6 bases; unmatched bases: 8. CDR3 sequence (DNA): TGTGCCATCAGTGTTCAAGCGGGGGTGGGCGAGCAGTACTTC. It translates to CAISVQAGVGEQYF.

V and J are TRBV20-1 and TRBJ2-2; D uncertain. This CDR3 has 11 amino acids. V was clipped by 6 bases and J by 2 bases, with 4 bases between them. Germline V gene sequence: CDR1 DFQATT, CDR2 SNEGSKA (reference sequence). Here the CDR3 DNA reads TGCAGTGCCCCTAACACCGGGGAGCTGTTTTTT. Its translation: CSAPNTGELFF.

V usage is TRBV19 and J usage is TRBJ2-5, with TRBD2 matching 10 bases. The CDR3 contains 14 residues. V lost 6 bases, J lost 5 bases, and 6 bases stayed unmatched. In germline, CDR1 is LNHDA, CDR2 SQIVND (reference sequence). In DNA form, the CDR3 reads TGTGCCAGTAGGCAGCGGGGGGGCCGCGAGACCCAGTACTTC. Protein product: CASRQRGGRETQYF.

This rearrangement joins TRBV5-1 to TRBJ1-4; 7 bases agree with TRBD1. Germline CDR1 and CDR2: SGHRS and YFSETQ. The length of the CDR3 is 15 residues. After removal of 5 bases from V and 6 bases from J, the junction contained 10 bases not matched to a gene. CDR3 DNA: TGCGCCAGCAGGCTAGCCGGGACAGACCATGAAAAACTGTTTTTT. Translated: CASRLAGTDHEKLFF.

The V call is TRBV11-2, the J call TRBJ2-2; perhaps TRBD2 as D (7 bases). V dropped 5 bases and J dropped 5 bases, with 12 bases sitting between them. This CDR3 has 14 amino acids. Looked up from germline, CDR1 is SGHAT and CDR2 is FQNNGV. CDR3 region: CASSRGARTGELFF. In nucleotides, the CDR3 is TGTGCCAGCAGCCGGGGGGCCCGGACCGGGGAGCTGTTTTTT.

This sequence joins TRBV6-2 or TRBV6-3 and TRBJ1-1, with D unresolved. Trimming took 6 bases from V and 3 from J, leaving 14 bases between them. Germline V gives CDR1 MNHEY, CDR2 SVGEGT. CDR3 length equals 14 residues. The CDR3 DNA is TGTGCCAGCAGCGCGGGATTTGGGGACACTGAAGCTTTCTTT. Its translation: CASSAGFGDTEAFF.

The chain carries TRBV11-2 and TRBJ2-4, with D unresolved. Germline assignment: CDR1 SGHAT and CDR2 FQNNGV. Trimming shortened V by 6 bases and J by 7 bases, and 10 bases separated the two germline ends. This CDR3 is 12 amino acids long. CDR3 amino acids: CASRPPGNIQYF. The CDR3 DNA is TGTGCCAGCAGGCCTCCCGGGAACATTCAGTACTTC.

The chain employs TRBV24-1 and TRBJ1-1, with D possibly being TRBD1 (6 bases). The V gene's germline CDR1 is KGHDR and CDR2 SFDVKD. The CDR3 contains 13 residues. Trimming shortened V by 6 bases and J by 5 bases, and 12 bases separated the two germline ends. CDR3 DNA sequence: TGTGCCACCAGTCCAGGGGAGTCGACTGAAGCTTTCTTT. Amino acid sequence: CATSPGESTEAFF.

V is TRBV2 and J is TRBJ1-1; 7 bases are a match to TRBD1. The CDR3 loop spans 15 amino acids. Trimming at V came to 4 bases and at J to 5 bases, leaving 10 bases not matched to a gene. Germline V lookup: CDR1 SNHLY, CDR2 FYNNEI. CDR3 coding DNA: TGTGCCAGCAGTGCCAGGGGGGCGAGGACAACTGAAGCTTTCTTT. Protein product: CASSARGARTTEAFF.

The rearrangement links TRBV11-2 to TRBJ2-7, with a possible D match to TRBD2 (5 bases). Trimming left V 1 base short and J 1 base short, with 14 bases between. CDR3 size: 16 residues. Germline-derived CDR1 and CDR2 are SGHAT and FQNNGV. CDR3 amino acids: CASSLGPRGSSYEQYF. The CDR3 coding sequence is TGTGCCAGCAGCTTAGGGCCCCGGGGATCTTCCTACGAGCAGTACTTC.

The chain couples TRBV30 to TRBJ2-7; D might be TRBD2 (5 bases). Germline lookup yields CDR1 GTSNPN and CDR2 SVGIG (reference sequence). This CDR3 comprises 12 residues. With 5 bases removed from V and 3 bases from J, the gap between germline ends came to 11 bases. The CDR3 protein is CAWSDGVYEQYF. In DNA, the CDR3 is TGTGCCTGGTCAGACGGGGTCTACGAGCAGTACTTC.

The V call is TRBV4-1, the J call TRBJ1-5; 7 nucleotides match TRBD1. The CDR3 is made up of 15 amino acids. The ends lost 0 bases at V and 6 bases at J; junction bases unmatched: 5. The germline V gene has CDR1 MGHRA and CDR2 YSYEKL. The CDR3 sequence: CASSQDDRVFQPQHF. CDR3 sequence (DNA): TGCGCCAGCAGCCAAGACGACAGGGTCTTTCAGCCCCAGCATTTT.

The chain carries TRBV14 and TRBJ1-6; 7 bases agree with TRBD1. CDR1 SGHDN and CDR2 FVKESK come from the germline V gene. V was pared by 5 bases and J by 10 bases, with 11 bases of the junction left unmatched. This CDR3 region has 15 residues. CDR3 in amino acids: CASSARTGSGSPLHF. Written as DNA, the CDR3 is TGTGCCAGCAGCGCCCGGACAGGATCAGGGTCACCCCTCCACTTT.

The chain employs TRBV28 and TRBJ1-2; the D is unclear. Germline V gives CDR1 MDHEN, CDR2 SYDVKM. The CDR3 contains 15 residues. V lost 3 bases and J lost 11, with 22 bases in between. CDR3: CASSFQLQGKEAYTF. CDR3 nucleotide sequence: TGTGCCAGCAGTTTCCAGCTCCAAGGGAAGGAGGCGTACACCTTC.

This chain connects TRBV5-6 to TRBJ2-5; TRBD2 aligns across 13 bases. The CDR3 covers 16 residues. With V trimmed by 4 bases and J by 7 bases, 10 bases remained unmatched. Germline V gene lookup returns CDR1 SGHDT and CDR2 YYEEEE. This chain's CDR3 is CASSLGLAGAMGTQYF. The CDR3, as DNA: TGTGCCAGCAGCCTTGGACTAGCGGGGGCCATGGGGACCCAGTACTTC.

V and J are TRBV28 and TRBJ1-4; D is uncertain. Germline CDR1 MDHEN, CDR2 SYDVKM. V lost 8 bases to trimming and J lost 8 bases, with 15 bases between them. The CDR3 extends over 13 amino acids. The CDR3 loop is CASLLGSEEKLFF. In DNA form, the CDR3 reads TGTGCCAGCCTCTTGGGTTCGGAGGAAAAACTGTTTTTT.